Described below is a single TCR beta chain sequence and its context. Authors' data handling: Estimates of nucleated cell counts were drawn from the amplification of reference gene primers. Data came from immunoSEQ multiplex PCR; TCRdb stores just in-frame clones and leaves some out. The DNA gave D and trimming, while V, J and clone size come from that table. The data contain 200,000 to 250,000 clones, approximately 80% of them seen just once; the ten biggest clones take up around 3.4%. This sample was taken from a study of blood T cell repertoires in COVID-19. Study details: In each case, the material was cDNA or gDNA derived from T cells, B-cell-depleted T cells, or PBMCs.

Germline CDR1 is LGHNA and CDR2 is YSLEER. The CDR3 runs 15 residues. The V and J ends lost 5 bases and 5 bases respectively, with 16 bases between them. Self-reported history from a screening survey and questionnaire set each donor's cohort. The sequence was obtained from a woman aged 60-70 years who had recovered from COVID-19. Sequencing was done on a sample of PBMCs or T cells enriched from blood (not recorded which). The genes are TRBV4-3 and TRBJ1-5; TRBD1 is a possible D gene (5 bases). CDR3 bases: TGCGCCAGCAGCTCTCGTCTCAGGGATGATCAGCCCCAGCATTTT. Protein: CASSSRLRDDQPQHF.